This passage covers 14 T cell receptor beta chains from one sample sequenced in a study of blood T cell repertoires in COVID-19. The table came from immunoSEQ multiplex PCR; TCRdb's copy has only in-frame clones and leaves some out. The table records about 120,000 clones, about 80% of them present only once. Sequences were obtained from peripheral blood. These receptors originate from a human donor in a cohort sampled during active COVID-19.

This clone was detected a few times. CDR3 nucleotide sequence: TGTGCCAGCAGCTCACAGGGTTTTGGAAACACCATATATTTT. It codes for CASSSQGFGNTIYF. The chain carries TRBV7-9 and TRBJ1-3, with D possibly matching TRBD1 (6 bases). This CDR3 region has 14 residues. V gave up 4 bases and J gave up 3 bases, with 10 bases separating them. Germline V gives CDR1 SEHNR, CDR2 FQNEAQ (reference sequence).

The chain employs TRBV6-6 and TRBJ1-2, with a weak D call TRBD1 (5 bases). The CDR3 is 11 amino acids. Germline V gene data show CDR1 as MNHNY and CDR2 as SVGAGI (reference sequence). Trimming left V 6 bases short and J 6 bases short, with 8 bases between. The chain's CDR3 is CASSQGNGYTF. The CDR3 DNA is TGTGCCAGCAGCCAGGGTAATGGCTACACCTTC.

The rearrangement uses TRBV9 and TRBJ2-1; 8 bases are a match to TRBD2. V lost 4 bases to trimming and J lost 3 bases; unmatched junction nucleotides: 12. CDR1 SGDLS and CDR2 YYNGEE come from the germline V gene. The CDR3 is 17 amino acids. The CDR3 nucleotides are TGTGCCAGCAGCCCTCAGATTAGCGGGACCTTCTACAATGAGCAGTTCTTC. It encodes CASSPQISGTFYNEQFF.

CDR3 residues: CASNSASSYNEQFF. DNA for the CDR3: TGTGCCAGCAATAGCGCGAGCTCCTACAATGAGCAGTTCTTC. The chain joins TRBV2 to TRBJ2-1; tentative D call: TRBD2 (5 bases). Trimming cost V 7 bases and J 0 bases, with 10 bases left between them. The CDR3 has 14 residues. The V gene's germline CDR1 is SNHLY and CDR2 FYNNEI.

The chain has TRBV6-4 and TRBJ2-3, with D perhaps matching TRBD2 (5 bases). Germline V lookup: CDR1 MRHNA, CDR2 SNTAGT. V was trimmed by 2 bases and J by 6 bases, leaving 9 bases between them. The CDR3 is made up of 13 amino acids. The CDR3 coding sequence is TGTGCCAGCAGTGACCAGACTACGGATACGCAGTATTTT. Encoded protein: CASSDQTTDTQYF.

The chain employs TRBV12-5 and TRBJ2-3; TRBD2 agrees at 9 bases. Germline CDR1 reads LGHNT; CDR2 reads FRNRAP. The CDR3 consists of 16 residues. V lost 1 base, J lost 4 bases, and 6 bases stayed unmatched. The CDR3 DNA follows: TGTGCTAGTGGTTTGGGTATAGCGGGAGAGTCAGATACGCAGTATTTT. Translated, it gives CASGLGIAGESDTQYF.

This chain links TRBV7-8 with TRBJ2-7; TRBD2 might be the D (6 bases). This CDR3 region has 16 residues. The V end was cut by 8 bases, the J end by 0 bases, with 20 bases between. CDR1 and CDR2 (germline): SGHVS, FQNEAQ. The CDR3 DNA follows: TGTGCCAGCCTGGGAGGTCGGGCCCGAGCCTCCTACGAGCAGTACTTC. Amino acids: CASLGGRARASYEQYF.

The chain recombines TRBV9 with TRBJ2-3; the match to TRBD2 covers 7 bases. Germline CDR1 is SGDLS and CDR2 is YYNGEE. The CDR3 runs 15 residues. With 4 bases clipped from V and 5 bases from J, the junction kept 10 bases outside the gene matches. CDR3 sequence (DNA): TGTGCCAGCAGCCCCCAAGTAAGCGGGATAGATACGCAGTATTTT. Protein sequence: CASSPQVSGIDTQYF.

The chain recombines TRBV28 with TRBJ2-6, with D unclear. Germline-derived CDR1 and CDR2 are MDHEN and SYDVKM. Trimming shortened V by 5 bases and J by 0 bases, and 17 bases separated the two germline ends. The CDR3 loop spans 18 amino acids. DNA of the CDR3: TGTGCCAGCAGTATCCGACCAGGCTTACACTCTGGGGCCAACGTCCTGACTTTC. Amino acids: CASSIRPGLHSGANVLTF.

The V gene is TRBV12-5, the J gene TRBJ1-1; 10 bases agree with TRBD1. Per germline, CDR1 LGHNT and CDR2 FRNRAP. V was clipped by 4 bases and J by 4 bases; unmatched bases: 9. This CDR3 region has 16 residues. DNA for the CDR3: TGTGCTAGTGGTTCCGGGACAGGGGCCCTGAGCACTGAAGCTTTCTTT. It encodes CASGSGTGALSTEAFF.

The chain uses TRBV5-4 and TRBJ1-2; D is unresolved. CDR3 length: 13 residues. Germline lookup yields CDR1 SGHNT and CDR2 YYREEE (reference sequence). V lost 4 bases to trimming and J lost 2 bases, with 9 bases between them. The DNA of the CDR3 is TGTGCCAGCAGCCCAGACTTGAACTATGGCTACACCTTC. Its protein is CASSPDLNYGYTF.

V is TRBV7-3 and J is TRBJ1-1; 9 bases match TRBD1. Germline trimming cut 7 bases from V and 4 bases from J; bases unmatched to any gene: 4. The CDR3 is 13 residues long. Germline V gives CDR1 SGHTA, CDR2 FQGTGA. This CDR3 reads CASKLTGGTEAFF. CDR3 DNA: TGTGCCAGCAAGTTGACAGGGGGCACTGAAGCTTTCTTT.

This rearrangement joins TRBV30 to TRBJ2-7; weak D call: TRBD2 (6 bases). The CDR3 has 12 amino acids. CDR1 and CDR2 from the germline V gene are GTSNPN and SVGIG (reference sequence). The germline V and J ends were trimmed by 8 bases and 3 bases, with 14 bases remaining between them. The CDR3 DNA reads as TGTGCCCTGGGGACGGAGGGCTACGAGCAGTACTTC. Protein sequence: CALGTEGYEQYF.

This chain joins TRBV4-2 and TRBJ2-3; a possible D gene is TRBD2 (6 bases). The germline CDR1 and CDR2 sequences are LGHNA and YNFKEQ. V lost 0 bases and J lost 6, with 10 bases in between. The length of the CDR3 is 14 residues. CDR3 bases: TGTGCCAGCAGCCAAGATGAGGCGGGGGATACGCAGTATTTT. Translation gives CASSQDEAGDTQYF.